This T cell receptor beta chain comes out of a study of blood T cell repertoires in COVID-19. Sequencing was performed with immunoSEQ multiplex PCR; in TCRdb, only in-frame clones are kept and a portion is missing. The repertoire has 150,000 to 200,000 clones, about 86% of them found once; the top ten carry roughly 8%. This clonotype was sampled from a man between 60 and 75 years old with acute or convalescent COVID-19. Sequencing used peripheral blood.

In nucleotides, the CDR3 is TGTGCCAGCAGCCAAGTCGCCGGGTACGAGCAGTACTTC. Translated, it gives CASSQVAGYEQYF. J is TRBJ2-7 and V is TRBV3-1 (or the pseudogene TRBV3-2); D uncertain. Germline V gene lookup returns CDR1 LGHDT and CDR2 YNNKEL (reference sequence). This CDR3 has 13 residues. With 1 base removed from V and 4 bases from J, the gap between germline ends came to 8 bases.